The present T cell receptor (beta chain) was sequenced within a study of T cells expressing NK-cell markers. Study overall: TCR beta repertoires came from sorted CD3+CD56+NKG2C+, CD3+CD56+NKG2C- and CD3+CD56-NKG2C+ T cells. Eight donors were sequenced, seven testing HCMV-seropositive and one testing seronegative.

Broader study findings: Several donors likewise had their CD3+CD56-NKG2C+ fraction led by these clonotypes.

Scientists made TCR beta cDNA using 5'RACE template switching with UMIs. TCRdb reworked the 5' RACE reads into one entry per CDR3 protein, no DNA. In all, the sample yields a few hundred thousand distinct CDR3 sequences. With regard to this clonotype: Its antigen is unidentified.

Material: blood T cells: a sorted CD56 or NKG2C T cell subset, CD4+ or CD8+ T cells, or bulk PBMC T cells (not recorded which). The clonotype was recovered from a man aged 18 to 69 in good health.

The CDR3 here is CASSQKGVLEQYF. The V gene is TRBV18, the J gene TRBJ2-7; the D call of TRBD1 rests on TCRdb alone, since no DNA is present to check it. CDR1 KGHSH and CDR2 LQKENI come from the germline V gene. The length of the CDR3 is 13 residues.